Reported below is one T cell receptor beta chain. This entry belongs to a study of blood T cell repertoires in COVID-19. The wider study: The United States, Italy and Spain supplied acute and convalescent COVID-19 samples. Sample material is recorded as cDNA or gDNA derived from T cells, B-cell-depleted T cells, or PBMCs.

Methods used by the authors: Quantification of nucleated cells was approximated via reference gene primer amplification. Profiling relied on immunoSEQ multiplex PCR, and the TCRdb table lists in-frame clones only, not all of them. V and J calls and clone size follow that table, whereas D and trimming were derived from the DNA. The sample lists about 94,000 clones, about 89% seen once, with 6% to 9.5% in the top ten. The CDR3 covers 15 residues. The V end lost 5 bases, the J end lost 0 bases, and 13 bases lay between the germline ends. Germline-derived CDR1 and CDR2 are SGHTA and FQGNSA. V and J are TRBV7-2 and TRBJ2-5; D not certain. The clonotype originates from a human donor with acute or convalescent COVID-19. The donor label of this sample is uncertain. The sequencing sample was made of peripheral blood. CDR3 protein: CASSKASSYQETQYF. The CDR3 nucleotides read TGTGCCAGCAGCAAGGCTAGTAGTTACCAAGAGACCCAGTACTTC.